This TCR beta chain was captured in a study of PD-1 blockade in mismatch repair-deficient tumors. J gave up 7 bases and V 5 bases, and 18 bases lay outside the gene matches. The CDR3 spans 17 residues. CDR1 is SQVTM and CDR2 is ANQGSEA in the germline V gene. Assay: immunoSEQ multiplex PCR; the TCRdb copy retains only in-frame clones and omits some. The sample has tens of thousands of clones; approximately 80% are singletons. The rearrangement uses TRBV29-1 and TRBJ2-2, with 8 bases fitting TRBD2. The receptor was derived from an adult with mismatch repair-deficient cancer. This material consisted of peripheral blood, taken 4 weeks after starting pembrolizumab. The CDR3 sequence is CSVQPRTNGRASGELFF. CDR3 nucleotide sequence: TGCAGCGTTCAGCCCCGGACTAACGGGAGGGCAAGCGGGGAGCTGTTTTTT.